This T cell receptor (beta chain) was documented in a study of CD8+ T cells in alopecia areata (dated by TCRdb to between 2017 and 2018). Notes on the research overall: Treated patients were enrolled in an open-label pilot trial of oral tofacitinib at 5 to 10 mg twice daily for moderate-to-severe alopecia areata. immunoSEQ multiplex PCR using 35 Vbeta forward primers and 13 Jbeta reverse primers was used to amplify TCRbeta CDR3 regions. Patients on tofacitinib were biopsied at baseline and after 4 and 24 weeks of treatment, and several of the patients also had a later scalp biopsy. Scalp tissue and sorted CD4+ and CD8+ peripheral blood T cells from patchy and totalis/universalis alopecia areata patients and from healthy controls were covered by human TCRbeta sequencing. Tofacitinib was administered for 6 to 18 months, and 6 months of follow-up off drug were then conducted to assess delayed response and recurrence. Clonality in the scalp was compared among normal scalp (n=4), patchy alopecia areata scalp (n=8), and alopecia totalis/universalis scalp (n=8). In treated patients, disease severity was measured using the SALT score, which gives the percentage of scalp surface area affected. The study used high-throughput TCRbeta sequencing to examine T cell clonal expansion in alopecia areata, in both the C3H/HeJ mouse model and human patients. RNA was extracted with the PAXgene miRNA kit for fixed scalp, the miRNeasy kit for PBMCs, and the RNeasy kit for mouse skin.

V is cut back by 4 bases and J by 12 bases, with 10 bases in the junction unmatched. From the cysteine through the phenylalanine, the CDR3 covers 12 amino acids. The CDR3 DNA has 36 bases and is translated from base 1. CDR1 and CDR2 are drawn from the germline V gene: SGHDT, YYEEEE. The intended sense of this specimen's time point label: roughly 24 weeks on oral tofacitinib. The treatment or condition label on this specimen signifies: oral pan-JAK inhibitor, 5-10 mg twice daily. Lesional scalp punch biopsies and peripheral blood were obtained from alopecia areata patients. PBMCs were isolated by density centrifugation and stained for CD3, CD4 and CD8, after which CD4+ and CD8+ T cells were sorted on a FACSAria. A note on this clone: Its antigen has not been determined. There are no base qualities to consult, and no much larger clone falls within one base.

The research as a whole found: Compared with normal scalp, lesional scalp, particularly in alopecia totalis/universalis, had higher clonality and more expanded CD8+ clones, which suggests antigenic drive. Many expanded lesional clones were found to persist in scalp and blood during tofacitinib treatment, and relapse after treatment cessation may be partly explained by this persistence. Tofacitinib significantly decreased scalp clonality and the number of expanded CD8+ clones among the top 100 scalp clones. Shared TCR sequences between patients were less evident than in mice, which may be partly attributable to HLA diversity in the patient population. The treated cohort was small, with a single nonresponder, so links between baseline CD8+ expansion and response need larger studies. Scalp TCR repertoire analysis is complicated because resident alphabeta T cells in normal human skin are also sequenced, whereas mouse skin is dominated by gammadelta T cells.

The method behind the library was the immunoSEQ multiplex PCR assay. RNA was extracted from all samples and reverse transcribed into cDNA as template for TCR sequencing. SuperScript III was used for first-strand cDNA synthesis, primed with a 2:1 mix of oligo-dT and random hexamers. A synthetic immune receptor repertoire was used to gauge amplification bias, and whatever bias remained was removed computationally. The authors processed their data as follows. Raw reads were preprocessed to remove errors, and CDR3 was defined according to IMGT conventions as the region from the conserved cysteine to phenylalanine. Clonality was calculated as 1 minus Shannon entropy normalized by log2 of the number of productive unique TCRs. Scalp TCRbeta sequences were cross-referenced with sorted blood CD4 and CD8 repertoires so that the CD4 or CD8 identity of scalp clones could be inferred. TCRdb took this table from immuneACCESS and kept in-frame rearrangements with V and J called. Such tables lack part of the clones; where checked against another copy, unresolved V genes explain under half of the gap, and the rest is unexplained. V and J calls and clone size are given by that table; D and trimming were obtained from the DNA. The sample has roughly 200,000 clones on record, roughly 62% of them singletons. Clones ranked in the top ten supply approximately 12% of the sample.

The chain was built from TRBV5-6 and TRBJ2-7; 7 nucleotides in the junction match TRBD1. The sequence was obtained from a human donor with alopecia areata. The sequenced sample was CD8+ T cells sorted from blood, obtained at week 24, from a patient treated with tofacitinib. The CDR3 amino acid sequence is: CASSLGTVNRYF. The nucleotides are TGTGCCAGCAGCCTGGGGACAGTCAATCGGTACTTC.